This T cell receptor (beta chain) emerged from a study of cytomegalovirus exposure and HLA in healthy donors (dated by TCRdb to 2016 to 2017). The study in broad terms: An earlier analysis of 587 of the donors reported approximately 260 Gb of sequence data and around 110 million unique TCR beta sequences obtained from about 179 million T cells. Around 320 gigabases of sequencing data and approximately 85 million unique TCR sequences were included in an early release covering around 600 HLA-typed donors. Among the roughly 400 genotyped donors, about 85% belonged to the genetic ancestry cluster associated with self-reported Caucasian donors. The aim of the study was to test whether cataloging public T cell receptors could identify signatures of past pathogen exposure. The study used immunosequencing to profile the T cell repertoires of 600 to 850 subjects and linked those repertoires to cytomegalovirus serostatus. A separate validation cohort of roughly 120 different subjects was used in addition to the roughly 700-subject first cohort. High-throughput TCR immunosequencing, statistical association of individual TCRs with disease status, and machine learning were combined to predict cytomegalovirus infection status. A later analysis re-examined previously published TCR beta repertoires from more than 550 donors and added high-resolution HLA genotyping to investigate patterns of TCR occurrence. Rather than drawing on any new phenotypic data, the later analysis identified candidate immune exposures from TCR beta sequences and the way those sequences occurred across donors. To decide whether each TCR beta V gene segment behaved as functional or pseudogenic, an earlier analysis of some 580 of the donors relied on high-throughput TCR beta sequencing. Donor age, sex, ethnicity and CMV serostatus were compiled together with the repertoire data. A later genetic analysis took genome-wide SNP genotypes for about three fifths of the roughly 700 donors and used that subset as a discovery cohort. Every repertoire in the discovery cohort had been generated on one and the same sequencing platform. HLA typing included class I and class II loci at four-digit resolution. The number of donors typed differed by locus, with about 629-640 for A, B, C, DRB1 and DQB1, 522 for DQA1, approximately 570 for DPA1, and some 440 for DPB1. About five DR-DQ haplotypes were handled as single units for association and clustering, since linkage in the cohort was strong. Across 300 to 400 genotyped donors of the cohort, an average of approximately 220,000 unique TCR beta nucleotide sequences per donor were sequenced, and about a sixth of those sequences were non-productive. What the study reported, not specific to this receptor: Most TCR sequences were seen in very few donors, while some public TCRs were found in many individuals. Because HLA typing was missing for some donors at each locus, association tests included only the typed subset. Strong co-occurrence of HLA alleles, especially DR and DQ, made assigning TCR associations to individual alleles difficult. A later analysis associated some 17,000 TCR beta sequences with specific HLA alleles at a false discovery rate of 0.05. Roughly uniform sequencing depth across donors was assumed in presence/absence analyses, although this assumption may not hold. The classifier was reported to diagnose cytomegalovirus status with high specificity and sensitivity in both the original and validation cohorts. In a later analysis, TCR association rates were found to vary across HLA loci, with the most associated TCRs seen for DRB1 alleles and the fewest for HLA-C alleles. A later genetic analysis associated a missense DCLRE1C variant with V-gene and J-gene trimming of TCR beta chains, and an independent cohort replicated the association. In a later analysis, HLA-associated TCR beta chains showed more clonal expansion and lower generation probabilities than non-associated chains that were equally common. According to a later analysis, most CMV-associated TCR beta chains appeared to be HLA-restricted, and the HLA associations seemed to be driven largely by CMV exposure. In this cohort, only TCR beta chains were sequenced, and detectable features were limited by the absence of alpha or paired-chain data. In the study, some 160 TCR beta chains were listed as associated with cytomegalovirus. A later genetic analysis reported fewer N-insertions in productive TCRs among donors in an Asian-associated ancestry cluster than the 666-donor mean. In vitro tests confirmed that three of the cytomegalovirus-associated TCR beta chains recognize cytomegalovirus antigens. A further reported finding was that TCR beta sequences accurately predicted the HLA-A and HLA-B alleles for most subjects in the first cohort. Linkage disequilibrium might explain the correlated functional status among segregating V segments, but an unknown experimental factor could not be ruled out. Several of the top co-occurrence clusters appeared to be linked to parvovirus B19, influenza, CMV and Epstein-Barr virus, according to a later analysis. The only immune exposure information available for the cohort was CMV serostatus. A cluster of highly shared sequence variants was judged likely to represent a technical artifact of the sequencing pipeline. The authors suggested that the approach could potentially be extended to other disease states and immunological phenotypes. An earlier analysis of some 590 of the donors showed that most TCR beta V segments appeared in productive rearrangements either about 87% or about 30% of the time, which broadly matched IMGT annotations. Seventeen rarely observed V segments, including chromosome 9 orphons, were excluded from the earlier analysis of some 590 of the donors because counts were too low.

The cohort consisted of 650 to 700 healthy bone marrow donors. All cohort members were sampled while nominally healthy, although unrecorded immune exposures were likely present. The donor was CMV seronegative and belonged to the group of several hundred seronegative cohort members. Every donor gave a peripheral blood sample, and the peripheral blood mononuclear cells from that sample were used for TCR beta sequencing. The Qiagen DNeasy Blood Extraction Kit was used to extract genomic DNA from the blood cell samples. The library was obtained by the immunoSEQ multiplex PCR assay. For the multiplex PCR, a mixture combining 60 forward primers for TCR Vbeta segments and 13 reverse primers for TCR Jbeta segments was used. The CDR3 region of rearranged TCR beta genes was amplified from genomic DNA by a multiplex PCR assay. Amplified TCR beta libraries were sequenced as 87-base-pair reads on the Illumina HiSeq System. Under the source paper's analysis protocol: A later analysis counted approximately 76 million unique TCR beta chains across the 666 repertoires, and around 12 million of these chains were shared by at least two donors. A nearest-neighbor algorithm error-corrected the raw reads and collapsed the reads into unique sequences, merging closely related sequences to remove PCR and sequencing errors. CDR3 sequences were aligned to IMGT reference sequences to assign V, D and J gene segments. For a sequence to be retained, at least a six-nucleotide match to both a V gene segment and a J gene segment was required. A rearrangement counted as productive if the CDR3 had no stop codons and remained in frame with V and J, and every other rearrangement counted as non-productive. Following IMGT convention, CDR3 was defined as the stretch from the second conserved V-encoded cysteine up to the conserved J-encoded phenylalanine. Sequences without an unambiguous match to a single V gene segment were excluded from the earlier analysis of approximately 600 of the donors. An earlier analysis of just under 600 of the donors called V segments functional above 56.7% productive rearrangements and segregating when the between-donor standard deviation exceeded 5%. A statistical classification framework was developed to diagnose cytomegalovirus status using the catalog of TCR beta chain sequences. In a later analysis, V and J genes were assigned by comparing TCR nucleotide sequences against IMGT/GENE-DB human TR gene sequences. In a later analysis, CDR3 sequences and most-parsimonious VDJ recombination scenarios were assigned using the TCRdist pipeline. A later analysis defined each TCR beta chain by its CDR3 amino acid sequence plus V-gene family, and excluded reads lacking a unique V-gene family. In a later analysis, several hundred highly shared, low-generation-probability nucleotide sequences were removed to address suspected cross-contamination and a sequencing artifact. A later analysis calculated a clonal expansion index for each public chain from normalized within-repertoire ranks of inferred template counts. A later analysis computed generation probabilities with a VDJ recombination model fitted to out-of-frame rearrangements, and checked the results against IGoR. In a later analysis, TCR-TCR, TCR-HLA and TCR-CMV co-occurrence was scored with hypergeometric tests, and a repertoire-size bias correction was applied to TCR pairs. To estimate false discovery rates, a later analysis permuted the HLA or CMV assignments 20 times. A later analysis grouped co-occurring TCRs with DBSCAN, adding TCRdist sequence similarity when clustering within HLA-allele-positive subsets. Repertoires with fewer than 30,000 or more than 120,000 public chains, plus five repertoires with anomalous nucleotide sharing, were excluded from co-occurrence clustering. Not all clones reach the TCRdb copy of this immuneACCESS table, which keeps in-frame sequences only. Checked studies attribute under half of the gap to unresolved V genes and leave the rest unexplained. V and J calls and clone size come straight from that table; D and trimming were deduced from the DNA. The sample's clone listing holds 55,000 to 85,000 clones. The ten most abundant clones make up approximately 1.7% of the sample.

Concerning this clone itself: Its antigen remains unidentified.

This clonotype was sampled from a woman between 25 and 40 years old in good health and CMV-seronegative. What was sequenced was PBMCs.

The CDR3 protein sequence reads: CSADRGRYNEQFF. The DNA is TGCAGCGCCGACAGGGGGCGATACAATGAGCAGTTCTTC. The rearrangement combines TRBV29-1 with TRBJ2-1, with 10 bases in between that match TRBD1. CDR1 and CDR2 (SQVTM, ANQGSEA) derive from the germline V gene. V has 7 bases trimmed and J has 4 bases trimmed; junction bases matching no gene number 4. Measured from the cysteine to the phenylalanine, the CDR3 is 13 residues long. Of all the DNA, just the CDR3 is kept, 39 bases in frame from base 1.